These 15 T cell receptor beta chains were all obtained from the same sample, sequenced in a study of cytomegalovirus exposure and HLA in healthy donors. Measured with immunoSEQ multiplex PCR; TCRdb has only the in-frame clones, and not every one. This sample carries 110,000 or so clones, around 85% of them seen once, and the ten largest clones take 4% to 5.5%. The material sequenced was PBMCs. The receptors originated from a man younger than 35 in good health and CMV-seropositive.

The chain couples TRBV27 to TRBJ2-7, with 9 nucleotides matching TRBD1. CDR3 size: 16 residues. The germline gives CDR1 MNHEY, CDR2 SMNVEV (reference sequence). V was pared by 4 bases and J by 3 bases, with 10 bases of the junction left unmatched. CDR3 DNA sequence: TGTGCCAGCAGTTCAGGCCCGGGACAGGGTAACTACGAGCAGTACTTC. Encoded protein: CASSSGPGQGNYEQYF.

The J gene is TRBJ2-2, the V gene TRBV27; D gene ambiguous. Germline values: CDR1 MNHEY, CDR2 SMNVEV (reference sequence). The CDR3 is 13 amino acids. Between the trimmed V and J ends, which lost 6 bases and 6 bases, there was a span of 11 bases. The CDR3 coding sequence is TGTGCCAGCAGACCCTTCGCGTCCGGGGAGCTGTTTTTT. It yields the protein CASRPFASGELFF.

The count of this clone is one. This chain's CDR3 is CASSRQLQGHTEAFF. The CDR3, as DNA: TGTGCCAGCAGTCGACAGCTCCAGGGCCACACTGAAGCTTTCTTT. This sequence joins TRBV6-1 and TRBJ1-1; tentatively, D is TRBD1 (5 bases). V lost 5 bases to trimming and J lost 3 bases, with 16 bases between them. Germline V gene sequence: CDR1 MNHNS, CDR2 SASEGT. The CDR3 is 15 amino acids.

The chain combines TRBV4-3 with TRBJ2-6, with 7 nucleotides matching TRBD1. Looked up from germline, CDR1 is LGHNA and CDR2 is YSLEER. Trimming at V came to 1 base and at J to 0 bases, leaving 6 bases not matched to a gene. This CDR3 has 18 amino acids. The CDR3, as DNA: TGCGCCAGCAGCCAAGGTGAAGGGGGCTACTCTGGGGCCAACGTCCTGACTTTC. It specifies CASSQGEGGYSGANVLTF.

The chain combines TRBV25-1 with TRBJ2-7, with 8 nucleotides matching TRBD1. From germline, CDR1 is MGHDK and CDR2 SYGVNS. There are 13 residues in the CDR3. Losses at the gene ends were 5 bases for V and 5 bases for J; bases not matched to a gene: 5. The CDR3 loop reads CASSIDRGHEQYF. The CDR3 coding sequence is TGTGCCAGCAGTATCGACAGGGGCCACGAGCAGTACTTC.

The chain employs TRBV19 and TRBJ1-2; perhaps TRBD1 as D (5 bases). CDR1 is LNHDA, CDR2 SQIVND, per germline (reference sequence). V lost 6 bases, J lost 8 bases, and 22 bases lay in between. This CDR3 spans 15 amino acids. CDR3 residues: CASRTSGIGAPGYTF. CDR3 in DNA: TGTGCCAGTAGAACGTCAGGGATCGGCGCCCCCGGCTACACCTTC.

V gene TRBV6-1 combines with J gene TRBJ2-3, with 7 bases matching TRBD1. Germline V gene sequence: CDR1 MNHNS, CDR2 SASEGT. This CDR3 has 15 residues. J gave up 2 bases and V 8 bases, and 10 bases lay outside the gene matches. The CDR3 here is CASLLGQVYTDTQYF. For the CDR3, the DNA is TGTGCCAGCCTATTAGGACAGGTCTACACAGATACGCAGTATTTT.

The J gene is TRBJ1-2, the V gene TRBV27; TRBD1 is a possible D gene (6 bases). CDR3 length: 15 amino acids. V was pared by 8 bases and J by 0 bases, with 16 bases between. CDR1 and CDR2 from the germline V gene are MNHEY and SMNVEV (reference sequence). CDR3 nucleotide sequence: TGTGCCAGCCGGTCAGGACAGATGTCTAACTATGGCTACACCTTC. It is translated as CASRSGQMSNYGYTF.

The chain has TRBV29-1 and TRBJ1-1; possible D gene TRBD1, 6 bases. The CDR3 has 14 amino acids. Per the germline V gene, CDR1 is SQVTM and CDR2 is ANQGSEA. V was clipped by 7 bases and J by 6 bases, with 21 bases between them. The CDR3 DNA sequence: TGCAGCGCCGAGGGAGGGGGTAGGAGAGCTGAAGCTTTCTTT. It codes for CSAEGGGRRAEAFF.

The chain has TRBV28 and TRBJ1-4; TRBD1 might be the D (5 bases). Germline loops: CDR1 MDHEN, CDR2 SYDVKM. The V and J ends lost 4 bases and 8 bases respectively, with 17 bases between them. This CDR3 is 15 amino acids long. CDR3 region: CASSYQGNLREKLFF. CDR3 DNA sequence: TGTGCCAGCAGTTACCAGGGAAACCTTAGGGAAAAACTGTTTTTT.

In nucleotides, the CDR3 is TGTGCCAGCAGTGGCGAGGGGGGGTCCGATGAGCAGTTCTTC. It specifies CASSGEGGSDEQFF. This sequence joins TRBV28 and TRBJ2-1; maybe TRBD2 (7 bases). CDR3 size: 14 residues. V gave up 5 bases and J gave up 8 bases, with 16 bases separating them. Germline CDR1 and CDR2: MDHEN and SYDVKM.

This chain joins TRBV5-4 and TRBJ2-7; TRBD1 aligns across 9 bases. Germline lookup yields CDR1 SGHNT and CDR2 YYREEE (reference sequence). V shed 4 bases, J shed 5 bases, and the junction held 7 bases outside the gene matches. This CDR3 contains 14 residues. CDR3 region: CASSGDRATHEQYF. The CDR3, as DNA: TGTGCCAGCAGCGGGGACAGGGCTACCCACGAGCAGTACTTC.

V gene TRBV12-5 combines with J gene TRBJ2-5; TRBD2 matches at 11 bases. The junction had 11 bases not matched to a gene; V was cut back by 6 bases and J by 2 bases. The CDR3 sequence is 17 residues long. Looked up from germline, CDR1 is LGHNT and CDR2 is FRNRAP. CDR3 sequence reads: CASGSGTSGLPQETQYF. In nucleotides, the CDR3 is TGTGCTAGTGGCTCCGGGACTAGCGGACTACCACAAGAGACCCAGTACTTC.

The chain carries TRBV27 and TRBJ1-1, with D perhaps matching TRBD1 (6 bases). The V and J ends lost 5 bases and 7 bases respectively, with 17 bases between them. CDR1 and CDR2 from the germline V gene are MNHEY and SMNVEV (reference sequence). The CDR3 covers 14 residues. The CDR3 DNA follows: TGTGCCAGCAGTCCCCAGGGGAGGGGAAGTGAAGCTTTCTTT. Protein: CASSPQGRGSEAFF.

The V and J genes are TRBV27 and TRBJ2-1; D perhaps matches TRBD1 (6 bases). The germline V and J ends were trimmed by 3 bases and 5 bases, with 14 bases remaining between them. The CDR3 runs to 15 residues. Germline V gene sequence: CDR1 MNHEY, CDR2 SMNVEV (reference sequence). The CDR3 DNA sequence: TGTGCCAGCAGTTTCCTGACAGGCCTCAACAATGAGCAGTTCTTC. As protein: CASSFLTGLNNEQFF.